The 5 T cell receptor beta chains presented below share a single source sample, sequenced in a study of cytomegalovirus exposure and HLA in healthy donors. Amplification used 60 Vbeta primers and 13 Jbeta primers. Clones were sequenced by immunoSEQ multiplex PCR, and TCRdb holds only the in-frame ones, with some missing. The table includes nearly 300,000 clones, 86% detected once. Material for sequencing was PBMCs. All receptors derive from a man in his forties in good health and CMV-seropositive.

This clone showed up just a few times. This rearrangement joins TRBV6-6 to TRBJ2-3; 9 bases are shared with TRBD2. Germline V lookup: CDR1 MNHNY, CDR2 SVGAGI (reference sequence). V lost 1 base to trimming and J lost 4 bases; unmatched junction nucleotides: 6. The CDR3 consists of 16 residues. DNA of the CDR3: TGTGCCAGCAGTTACTGGGCGGGAGGGGAAGCAGATACGCAGTATTTT. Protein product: CASSYWAGGEADTQYF.

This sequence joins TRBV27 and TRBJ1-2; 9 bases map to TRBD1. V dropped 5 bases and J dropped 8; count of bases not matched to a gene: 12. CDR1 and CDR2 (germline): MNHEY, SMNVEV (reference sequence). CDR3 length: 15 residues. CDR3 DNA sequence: TGTGCCAGCAGTAAAGAACAGGGGGCGCTTGGGGGCTACACCTTC. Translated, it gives CASSKEQGALGGYTF.

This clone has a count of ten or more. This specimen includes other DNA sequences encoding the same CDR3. The chain's CDR3 is CASSESVTDYGYTF. In DNA, the CDR3 is TGCGCCAGCAGTGAGTCGGTGACAGATTATGGCTACACCTTC. The V gene is TRBV10-1, the J gene TRBJ1-2; D is possibly TRBD1 (5 bases). Germline-derived CDR1 and CDR2 are WNHNN and SYGVQD (reference sequence). V was trimmed by 0 bases and J by 5 bases, leaving 10 bases between them. This CDR3 spans 14 amino acids.

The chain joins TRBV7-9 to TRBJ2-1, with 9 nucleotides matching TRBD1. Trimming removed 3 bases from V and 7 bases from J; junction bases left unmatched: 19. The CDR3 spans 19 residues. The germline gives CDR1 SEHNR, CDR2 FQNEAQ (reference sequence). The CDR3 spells CASSFTKTSGTGKGNEQFF. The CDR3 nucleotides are TGTGCCAGCAGCTTTACCAAGACCTCCGGGACAGGGAAGGGTAATGAGCAGTTCTTC.

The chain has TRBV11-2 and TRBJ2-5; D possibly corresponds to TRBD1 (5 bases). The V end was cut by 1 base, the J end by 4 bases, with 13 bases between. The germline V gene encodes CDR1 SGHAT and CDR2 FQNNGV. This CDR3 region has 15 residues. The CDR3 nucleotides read TGTGCCAGCAGCTTAGGCGCAGGGAAGTCAGAGACCCAGTACTTC. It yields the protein CASSLGAGKSETQYF.